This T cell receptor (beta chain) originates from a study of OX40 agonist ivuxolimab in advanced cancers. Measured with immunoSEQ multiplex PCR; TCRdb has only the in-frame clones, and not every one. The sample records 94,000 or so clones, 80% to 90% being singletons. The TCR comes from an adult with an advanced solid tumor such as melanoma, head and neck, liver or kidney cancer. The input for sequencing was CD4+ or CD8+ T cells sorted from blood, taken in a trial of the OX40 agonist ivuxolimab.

The CDR3 DNA reads TGTGCCAGCAGTTATCGGCTCTACAATGAGCAGTTCTTC. Amino acids: CASSYRLYNEQFF. This chain uses TRBV2 with TRBJ2-1; D unresolved. The length of the CDR3 is 13 residues. The V and J ends lost 5 bases and 3 bases respectively, with 8 bases between them. Germline V gene data show CDR1 as SNHLY and CDR2 as FYNNEI.